The subject of this entry is one T cell receptor (beta chain). As yet, its antigen is unknown. This sample stems from a study of T cell responses to AZD1222 COVID-19 vaccine. Study outcomes and limitations: Spike-specific TCR breadth and depth were elevated following two AZD1222 doses. Donors skewed white British and female; clonal diversity was possibly underestimated. AZD1222 recipients seropositive at baseline numbered only 5 to 7. Targeting of unmutated variant regions was reportedly seen in nearly half of spike-specific TCRs.

The J segment lost 4 bases and the V segment lost 3 bases, leaving 6 bases of the junction unmatched. There are 15 residues in the CDR3. CDR1 is SNHLY, CDR2 FYNNEI, per germline. Profiling relied on immunoSEQ multiplex PCR, and the TCRdb table lists in-frame clones only, not all of them. The data show around 100,000 clones, 70% to 90% seen once. This TCR was sampled from an adult in good health. This chain joins TRBV2 and TRBJ2-5; TRBD2 matches 9 bases. Specimen: peripheral blood, collected on day 0 of AZD1222 vaccination. CDR3 in amino acids: CASSDGLAGLETQYF. CDR3 in DNA: TGTGCCAGCAGTGATGGGCTAGCGGGGCTAGAGACCCAGTACTTC. Full variable domain (rest looked up from reference TRBV2 and TRBJ2-5): EPEVTQTPSHQVTQMGQEVILRCVPISNHLYFYWYRQILGQKVEFLVSFYNNEISEKSEIFDDQFSVERPDGSNFTLKIRSTKLEDSAMYFCASSDGLAGLETQYFGPGTRLLVL.